This TCR beta chain is drawn from a study of blood T cells in healthy people across ages (dated by TCRdb to the mid-2010s). The study in broad terms: Template switching captured roughly one uniquely barcoded TCR beta cDNA molecule per two T cells in model experiments. Using deep sequencing normalized with unique cDNA molecular identifiers, the study measured how TCR beta repertoire diversity changes with age. Two additional independent replicas of 1 million unique cDNA reads from the same blood draw were analyzed for two donors (one aged 18 to 29 and one aged 80 or older). Donors of different ages were randomly distributed across sequencing lanes to avoid experimental bias. The donors were split into four age groups: young (average around 16 years), middle-aged (39), aged (more than 60) and long-lived (over 80).

The CDR3 starts with the cysteine, ends with the phenylalanine, and has 15 residues. Only CDR3 DNA is held: 45 bases, read in frame from base 1. Via the germline V gene (reference sequence), CDR1 is DFQATT and CDR2 SNEGSKA. The donors were about 40 Caucasian individuals from Russia, aged roughly 6 to 95 years, who were systemically healthy. About 10 milliliters of peripheral blood were collected from each donor into EDTA-treated Vacutainer tubes. Ficoll-Paque density-gradient centrifugation was used to isolate PBMCs, with at least 6.5 million per sample. Total RNA, at least 5 micrograms per sample, was extracted from PBMCs with Trizol reagent. The percentages of naive CD45RAhigh/CD27high T cells were determined by flow cytometry on a PBMC aliquot from every donor. The paper's findings and limits, for the study overall: Donor CMV infection status was unknown, potentially confounding age-related changes in expanded clonotypes. Conclusive comparison of naive and antigen-experienced compartments was prevented by the profiling of bulk unsorted PBMCs. There was a strong correlation between observed TCR beta diversity and the percentage of naive T cells measured by flow cytometry. As age increased, observed TCR beta diversity per million T cells dropped in a roughly linear way, and a significant reduction was already evident by age roughly 36. Estimates of total diversity from one million sequenced T cells were regarded as lower bounds and underestimates. The long-lived group showed more naive CD4+ T cells, fewer expanded clones and increased TCR diversity than the aged group, suggesting age selection.

As for this clonotype: Its antigen is still unknown. At one boundary the junction diverges from the germline segment, which might be a read error.

Libraries were built with 5' RACE. Data came from an Illumina HiSeq 2500. A second PCR of about 6 to 12 cycles was run with a J-beta primer mix and a sample-barcoded 5' primer. A unique molecular identifier was introduced onto each TCR beta cDNA molecule by a template-switch 5' adaptor carrying 12 random nucleotides. Each sample yielded at least 2.5 million CDR3-containing paired-end reads. The Mint cDNA synthesis kit, primed by a TRBC-specific oligonucleotide, was used to synthesize first-strand cDNA from all RNA. Following uracil-DNA glycosylase treatment, a first 18-cycle PCR with universal primers M1SS and BC2_uni_R was performed on all cDNA. The original methods were these. For normalization, 1 million high-quality reads, each with a distinct molecular identifier, were randomly selected from each sample. Reads with shared molecular identifiers were discarded instead of being binned into consensus sequences. MiTCR, with a Q25 quality threshold and the strictest error-elimination algorithm, was used for CDR3 identification, clonotype clustering and error correction. A nonparametric unseen species model with Euler transformation was used to estimate a lower bound on total TCR beta diversity. Clones were called with MiXCR by TCRdb after fastp trimmed the public reads at Q25, and only in-frame beta chains were retained. Rows with a matching CDR3 protein are joined into one entry that keeps the most common DNA and genes. These V and J calls originate from TCRdb's pipeline instead of the authors' own analysis. This sample holds approximately 800,000 distinct CDR3 sequences; around 34% were observed only once. The ten largest clonotypes hold 10% to 15% of the sample.

Sequenced material: blood. Recombination connected TRBV20-1 to TRBJ2-3; the best D guess is TRBD2, with 7 bases matching. The sequence was obtained from a young man in good health. The nucleotide sequence is TGCAGTGCCAGAGGGCGGGGGCCTTTCTTAGATACGCAGTATTTT. This sequence encodes CSARGRGPFLDTQYF.